This T cell receptor beta chain comes out of a study of regulatory T cells in long-lasting Graves disease. Trimming removed 8 bases from V and 9 bases from J; junction bases left unmatched: 10. The V gene's germline CDR1 is ENHRY and CDR2 SYGVKD. The CDR3 spans 15 residues. The table lists this clonotype with a few counts. The TCR beta library used iRepertoire HTBI primers with Arm-PCR amplification of CDR3. MiXCR, run by TCRdb on the multiplex PCR reads, gives a single entry per CDR3 protein. The sample lists approximately 350,000 distinct CDR3 sequences, 15% to 20% seen once, with around 20% in the top ten. The sample's time point: newly diagnosed GD, antithyroid drugs for less than 3 months. Construction of the TCR library relied on RNA isolated from PBMCs. Tubes containing EDTA received about 9.4 milliliters of drawn peripheral blood. These same records also appear under a second study, on T cells in Graves' hyperthyroidism and ophthalmopathy. Turning to that study: Ophthalmopathy prediction by the model preceded onset by a median approximately six months.

This receptor was identified in a woman aged 18-29 years with Graves disease. V gene TRBV10-3 combines with J gene TRBJ2-1; TRBD2 matches 13 bases. The sample was peripheral blood mononuclear cells (PBMCs), taken at new diagnosis, from a patient treated with antithyroid drugs. The CDR3 region has the DNA TGTGCCATCGCTGACGGAGGACTAGCGGGAGTTGAGCAGTTCTTC. This encodes CAIADGGLAGVEQFF.